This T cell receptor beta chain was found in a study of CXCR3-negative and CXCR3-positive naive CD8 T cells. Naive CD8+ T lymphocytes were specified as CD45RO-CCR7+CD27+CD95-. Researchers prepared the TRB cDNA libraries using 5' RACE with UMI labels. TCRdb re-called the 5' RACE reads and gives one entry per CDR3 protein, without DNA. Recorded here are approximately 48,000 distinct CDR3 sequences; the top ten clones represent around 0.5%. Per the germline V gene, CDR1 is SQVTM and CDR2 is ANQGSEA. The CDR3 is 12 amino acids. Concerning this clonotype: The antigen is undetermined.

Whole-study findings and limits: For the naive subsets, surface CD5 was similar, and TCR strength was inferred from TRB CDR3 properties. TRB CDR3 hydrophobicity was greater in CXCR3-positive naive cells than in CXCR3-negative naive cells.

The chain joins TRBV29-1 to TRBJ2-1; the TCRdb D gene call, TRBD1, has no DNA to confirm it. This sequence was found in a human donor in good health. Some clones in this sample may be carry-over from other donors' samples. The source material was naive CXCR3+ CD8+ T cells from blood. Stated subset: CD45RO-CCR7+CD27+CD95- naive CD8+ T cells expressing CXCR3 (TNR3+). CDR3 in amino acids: CSVQGIHNEQFF.